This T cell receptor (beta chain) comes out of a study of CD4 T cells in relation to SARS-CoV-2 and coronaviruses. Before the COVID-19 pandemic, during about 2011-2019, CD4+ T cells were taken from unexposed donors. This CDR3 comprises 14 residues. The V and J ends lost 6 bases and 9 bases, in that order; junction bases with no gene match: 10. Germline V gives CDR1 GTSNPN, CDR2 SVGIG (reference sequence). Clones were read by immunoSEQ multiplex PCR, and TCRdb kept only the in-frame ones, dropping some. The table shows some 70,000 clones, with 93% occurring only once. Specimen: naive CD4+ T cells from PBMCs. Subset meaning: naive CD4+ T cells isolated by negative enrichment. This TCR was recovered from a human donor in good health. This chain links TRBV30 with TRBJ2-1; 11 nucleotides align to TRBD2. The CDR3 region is CACSLSGRAGEQFF. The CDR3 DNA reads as TGTGCCTGCTCCCTTAGCGGGAGGGCTGGTGAGCAGTTCTTC.